The TCR beta chain under discussion was sequenced for a study of identical twins. Study-level results: The analysis was cross-sectional rather than longitudinal within donors.

Unique molecular identifiers were present on cDNA, and template switching added a universal primer site. In TCRdb, the 5' RACE reads were re-called with MiXCR into one record per CDR3 protein. The data show hundreds of thousands of distinct CDR3 sequences, with roughly 7.2% seen just once and 1.6% held by the top ten. The length of the CDR3 is 20 residues. Looked up from germline, CDR1 is SGHVT and CDR2 is SQSDAQ. J gave up 5 bases and V 0 bases, and 14 bases lay outside the gene matches. On this clonotype: No antigen is known for it.

In every case, the donor was a healthy Caucasian. Separately, the same data were catalogued under a study of yellow fever vaccine responses in identical twins.

The sequenced sample consisted of PBMCs. The chain carries TRBV7-4 and TRBJ2-5; 14 bases agree with TRBD2. The sequence was obtained from a woman aged 18-35 years in good health. CDR3 residues: CASSLASPGLAGVFGETQYF. The CDR3 coding sequence is TGTGCCAGCAGCTTAGCTTCCCCGGGACTAGCGGGAGTATTCGGGGAGACCCAGTACTTC.